This paragraph reports one T cell receptor (beta chain). The CDR3 is 14 residues long. Germline V lookup: CDR1 KGHSH, CDR2 LQKENI. With 6 bases removed from V and 4 bases from J, the gap between germline ends came to 16 bases. This sample was included in a study of blood T cell repertoires in COVID-19. Clones were sequenced by immunoSEQ multiplex PCR, and TCRdb holds only the in-frame ones, with some missing. The sample contains 30,000 or so clones, over 80% of which appear only once. Specimen: peripheral blood. V is TRBV18 and J is TRBJ2-7; maybe TRBD2 (5 bases). The origin of this receptor is a human donor with active COVID-19. The donor label of this sample is uncertain. Written as DNA, the CDR3 is TGTGCCAGCTCCTTATATGGGAGTACGTACGAGCAGTACTTC. Translation gives CASSLYGSTYEQYF. Filled out from reference TRBV18 and TRBJ2-7, the complete variable domain reads NAGVMQNPRHLVRRRGQEARLRCSPMKGHSHVYWYRQLPEEGLKFMVYLQKENIIDESGMPKERFSAEFPKEGPSILRIQQVVRGDSAAYFCASSLYGSTYEQYFGPGTRLTVT.